This T cell receptor (beta chain) comes out of a study of cytomegalovirus exposure and HLA in healthy donors. Primers: 60 Vbeta forward and 13 Jbeta reverse. Method: immunoSEQ multiplex PCR; TCRdb's copy keeps in-frame clones and lacks some. The data show 150,000 to 180,000 clones, approximately 86% seen once. Germline V gives CDR1 SGHAT, CDR2 FQDESV (reference sequence). The length of the CDR3 is 14 residues. The V end lost 4 bases, the J end lost 6 bases, and 15 bases lay between the germline ends. Whole-study findings and limits: Common viral pathogens seemed, in a later analysis, to connect with several of the most significant clusters.

Points on this clone: Its specificity is unknown.

This chain connects TRBV11-1 to TRBJ1-1; D ambiguous. The receptor was derived from a woman aged 50 to 65 in good health and CMV-seropositive. The sample comprised PBMCs. The CDR3 nucleotides are TGTGCCAGCAGCTCAAGACAAAGGCTGTCTGAAGCTTTCTTT. It codes for CASSSRQRLSEAFF.